This entry describes one T cell receptor (beta chain). This receptor's antigen is unknown. No base quality values were provided; no much bigger clone lies one nucleotide off. The library was generated by the immunoSEQ multiplex PCR assay. The source is immuneACCESS, and TCRdb retained only in-frame sequences with V and J called. Part of the clones is not carried over; for the studies checked, unresolved V genes explain less than half of this, and the remainder is unexplained. The sample has under 85,000 clones on record, just over 90% of them singletons. The ten largest clones capture about 1.5% of the sample. This sample was included in a study of T cell changes during pregnancy in multiple sclerosis (dated by TCRdb to between 2019 and 2020). About the study as a whole: The study looked at changes in the T cell repertoire across pregnancy in women with multiple sclerosis.

The source is a female donor with multiple sclerosis, enrolled in a pregnancy study. Sequenced material: peripheral blood, taken in the third trimester of pregnancy.

The CDR3 sequence is CASSPPRTGKNTEAFF. The DNA is TGTGCCAGCTCACCACCGCGGACAGGAAAGAACACTGAAGCTTTCTTT. The chain employs TRBV18 and TRBJ1-1; 7 middle bases align to TRBD1. According to the germline V gene, CDR1 reads KGHSH and CDR2 reads LQKENI. The CDR3 covers 16 residues, taking in both the cysteine and the phenylalanine. CDR3 DNA only is kept here, 48 bases in frame from base 1. V is pruned by 0 bases and J by 1 base, leaving 5 bases of the junction without a gene match.